The clone carrying this T cell receptor (beta chain) was recorded many times. Its matching antigen is unknown. This sample stems from a study of identical twins. Study outcomes and limitations: Cord blood beta clonotypes that were abundant carried fewer insertions, and memory repertoires showed no such trend.

CDR3 size: 15 residues. Unmatched junction bases numbered 5, after V lost 5 bases and J lost 3 bases. Template switching added a universal primer site; cDNA carried unique molecular identifiers. TCRdb recomputed calls from the 5' RACE reads with MiXCR, one row per CDR3 protein. The table records 450,000 or so distinct CDR3 sequences, 14% of them present only once. In addition, the sample was reused for a study of yellow fever vaccine responses in identical twins.

Sequencing was carried out using CD4+ T cells sorted from blood. The genes are TRBV12-3 or TRBV12-4 and TRBJ2-2, with TRBD1 identical over 8 bases. The receptor comes from a woman in her late teens or twenties in good health. CDR3 bases: TGTGCCAGCAGTCCGTGGACAGGGCACACCGGGGAGCTGTTTTTT. It encodes CASSPWTGHTGELFF.